These T cell receptor beta chains were read from a single sample in a study of Ad26.COV2.S vaccination and SARS-CoV-2 variants. The data were produced by immunoSEQ multiplex PCR, yet TCRdb's version contains in-frame clones alone and is incomplete. The data contain 300,000 to 400,000 clones, roughly 94% of them singletons. The sample in question was peripheral blood, obtained after recovery from COVID-19. The origin of the receptors is a human donor who had recovered from COVID-19. Both conserved end residues are part of each CDR3. The order of the fields is V gene, CDR3 length, clone size, J gene, D gene, CDR3 protein, CDR3 DNA. The D gene is left open where the match is weak. Size values are once, few and many counts, or a class for expanded clones, and some rows have none.

v_call: TRBV12-3/TRBV12-4; cdr3_length: 12; clone_size: .; j_call: TRBJ1-2; d_call: .; cdr3_aa: CASRDRSYGYTF; cdr3_nt: TGTGCCAGCAGAGACAGGTCCTATGGCTACACCTTC
v_call: TRBV11-3; cdr3_length: 17; clone_size: .; j_call: TRBJ2-1; d_call: .; cdr3_aa: CASSLEGGGTPYNEQFF; cdr3_nt: TGTGCCAGCAGCTTAGAGGGCGGTGGGACCCCCTACAATGAGCAGTTCTTC
v_call: TRBV18; cdr3_length: 13; clone_size: once; j_call: TRBJ1-5; d_call: TRBD1; cdr3_aa: CASSPDRGQPQHF; cdr3_nt: TGTGCCAGCTCACCAGACAGGGGTCAGCCCCAGCATTTT
v_call: TRBV4-3; cdr3_length: 15; clone_size: .; j_call: TRBJ1-4; d_call: TRBD1; cdr3_aa: CASSQGQLYNEKLFF; cdr3_nt: TGCGCCAGCAGCCAGGGACAGCTTTATAATGAAAAACTGTTTTTT
v_call: TRBV5-5; cdr3_length: 14; clone_size: once; j_call: TRBJ1-6; d_call: .; cdr3_aa: CASSSPGQNSPLHF; cdr3_nt: TGTGCCAGCAGCTCACCGGGACAAAATTCACCCCTCCACTTT
v_call: TRBV2; cdr3_length: 15; clone_size: .; j_call: TRBJ1-5; d_call: .; cdr3_aa: CASSDLGASNQPQHF; cdr3_nt: TGTGCCAGCAGCGATCTTGGGGCTAGCAATCAGCCCCAGCATTTT
v_call: TRBV5-1; cdr3_length: 16; clone_size: .; j_call: TRBJ1-1; d_call: TRBD1; cdr3_aa: CASSFGTARGNTEAFF; cdr3_nt: TGCGCCAGCAGCTTTGGGACAGCCCGCGGGAACACTGAAGCTTTCTTT
v_call: TRBV7-9; cdr3_length: 15; clone_size: once; j_call: TRBJ2-4; d_call: .; cdr3_aa: CASSPISLAKNIQYF; cdr3_nt: TGTGCCAGCAGCCCCATCTCTCTAGCCAAAAACATTCAGTACTTC
v_call: TRBV11-2; cdr3_length: 14; clone_size: .; j_call: TRBJ1-2; d_call: TRBD1; cdr3_aa: CASSLGQGRGGYTF; cdr3_nt: TGTGCCAGCAGCTTAGGACAGGGGCGTGGAGGCTACACCTTC
v_call: TRBV3-1/TRBV3-2; cdr3_length: 14; clone_size: .; j_call: TRBJ1-3; d_call: .; cdr3_aa: CASSQGTAGNTIYF; cdr3_nt: TGTGCCAGCAGCCAAGGGACCGCTGGAAACACCATATATTTT
v_call: TRBV7-2; cdr3_length: 12; clone_size: .; j_call: TRBJ2-1; d_call: .; cdr3_aa: CASSFSVDEQFF; cdr3_nt: TGTGCCAGCAGCTTTTCTGTCGATGAGCAGTTCTTC
v_call: TRBV5-1; cdr3_length: 16; clone_size: .; j_call: TRBJ2-7; d_call: TRBD2; cdr3_aa: CASSVTSGGYPYEQYF; cdr3_nt: TGCGCCAGCAGCGTAACCAGCGGGGGATACCCCTACGAGCAGTACTTC